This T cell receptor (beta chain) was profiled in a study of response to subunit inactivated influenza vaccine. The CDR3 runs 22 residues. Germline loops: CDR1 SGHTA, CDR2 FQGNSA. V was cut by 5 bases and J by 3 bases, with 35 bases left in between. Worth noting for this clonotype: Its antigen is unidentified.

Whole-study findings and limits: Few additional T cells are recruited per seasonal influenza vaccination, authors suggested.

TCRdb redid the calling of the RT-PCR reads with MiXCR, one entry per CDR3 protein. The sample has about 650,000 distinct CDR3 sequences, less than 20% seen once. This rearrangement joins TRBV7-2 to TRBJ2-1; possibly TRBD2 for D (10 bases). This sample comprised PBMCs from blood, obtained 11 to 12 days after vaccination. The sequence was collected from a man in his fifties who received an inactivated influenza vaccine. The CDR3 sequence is CASSARDRVGPKAGGYYNEQFF. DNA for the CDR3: TGTGCCAGCAGCGCGAGGGACAGGGTCGGACCAAAAGCGGGAGGGTACTACAATGAGCAGTTCTTC.